This TCR beta chain was obtained from a study of graft-versus-host responses after intestinal transplantation. Regarding the study as a whole: GvH clones were identified in recipient marrow, with some first appearing in ileum or blood.

The culture paired approximately 200,000 irradiated violet-dye-labeled stimulators with approximately 200,000 CFSE-labeled responders. Sorted cells were CFSE-low CD3+CD4+ or CD3+CD8+ proliferating responders. The CDR3 sequence is 16 residues long. CDR1 and CDR2 (germline): WNHNN, SYGVQD (reference sequence). Trimming took 6 bases from V and 5 from J; bases not matched to a gene: 14. The method was immunoSEQ multiplex PCR; TCRdb's version includes in-frame clones alone and lacks a portion of them. The sample contains 11,000 to 15,000 clones, approximately 30% of which appear only once. V gene TRBV10-1 combines with J gene TRBJ2-5; 8 nucleotides align to TRBD1. Sequences were derived from alloreactive CD4+ T cells from a mixed lymphocyte reaction culture, sampled before intestinal transplant. The subset denotes: CFSE-low proliferating T cells sorted from roughly six-day pre-transplant mixed lymphocyte reaction (GvH or HvG direction). The sequence came from a human patient who received an intestinal transplant. The CDR3 DNA reads TGCGCCAGCAGAAGATGGACAGGGTCATACGAGGAGACCCAGTACTTC. This gives the protein CASRRWTGSYEETQYF.